These 30 T cell receptor beta chains originate from one sample sequenced in a study of T cell responses to AZD1222 COVID-19 vaccine. The repertoire was sequenced with immunoSEQ multiplex PCR; TCRdb's copy has only in-frame clones and lacks some. The table shows 90,000 to 100,000 clones, with roughly nine tenths occurring only once. Sample: peripheral blood, taken on day 0 of AZD1222 vaccination. The receptors come from an adult in good health.

This clone was counted a few times. This chain connects TRBV20-1 to TRBJ2-2, with D perhaps TRBD1 or TRBD2 (5 bases each). The V end lost 3 bases, the J end lost 6 bases, and 17 bases lay between the germline ends. This CDR3 is 15 amino acids long. Germline lookup yields CDR1 DFQATT and CDR2 SNEGSKA (reference sequence). The CDR3 loop is CSASSGAFLPGELFF. In nucleotides, the CDR3 is TGCAGTGCTAGTTCCGGGGCCTTCTTGCCCGGGGAGCTGTTTTTT.

The chain is built from TRBV9 and TRBJ2-5; D not resolved. V was cut by 0 bases and J by 5 bases, with 8 bases left in between. This CDR3 contains 13 residues. Germline V gene sequence: CDR1 SGDLS, CDR2 YYNGEE. The CDR3 DNA reads TGTGCCAGCAGCGTAGGACATGAGGAGACCCAGTACTTC. It specifies CASSVGHEETQYF.

J is TRBJ1-1 and V is TRBV11-2; D uncertain. The germline gives CDR1 SGHAT, CDR2 FQNNGV. The CDR3 is 14 residues long. V lost 1 base and J 7 bases, leaving 13 bases between the germline ends. The CDR3 DNA follows: TGTGCCAGCAGCTTAGTGTCCGAGACGGATGAAGCTTTCTTT. It codes for CASSLVSETDEAFF.

The chain uses TRBV2 and TRBJ1-1; 8 bases line up with TRBD1. The length of the CDR3 is 14 residues. In germline, CDR1 is SNHLY, CDR2 FYNNEI. The junction had 6 bases not matched to a gene; V was cut back by 6 bases and J by 3 bases. The DNA of the CDR3 is TGTGCCAGCAGGTCGACAGGGGATTACACTGAAGCTTTCTTT. Amino acid sequence: CASRSTGDYTEAFF.

The V gene is TRBV7-9, the J gene TRBJ2-6, with D tentatively TRBD1 (5 bases). Germline V gene lookup returns CDR1 SEHNR and CDR2 FQNEAQ (reference sequence). Trimming removed 11 bases at V and 0 bases at J, with 11 bases between. The CDR3 is made up of 14 amino acids. CDR3 residues: CAGGAFSGANVLTF. In DNA form, the CDR3 reads TGTGCCGGTGGGGCGTTCTCTGGGGCCAACGTCCTGACTTTC.

This rearrangement joins TRBV19 to TRBJ1-6, with TRBD1 identical over 7 bases. V trimming: 3 bases; J trimming: 7 bases; junction bases outside the gene matches: 3. Germline CDR1 and CDR2: LNHDA and SQIVND (reference sequence). The CDR3 is 14 amino acids. CDR3 amino acids: CASSMGQLNSPLHF. The CDR3 DNA reads TGTGCCAGTAGTATGGGACAGCTGAATTCACCCCTCCACTTT.

This clone is a singleton in its sample. The genes are TRBV7-9 and TRBJ1-2; weak D call: TRBD1 (6 bases). This CDR3 spans 16 amino acids. V lost 3 bases to trimming and J lost 0 bases, with 14 bases between them. Germline CDR1 reads SEHNR; CDR2 reads FQNEAQ (reference sequence). The CDR3 region is CASSFIRDKANYGYTF. The CDR3 nucleotides are TGTGCCAGCAGCTTTATCCGGGACAAAGCTAACTATGGCTACACCTTC.

This clone appeared a few times. The chain employs TRBV9 and TRBJ2-2, with D perhaps TRBD1 (5 bases). Germline values: CDR1 SGDLS, CDR2 YYNGEE. Trimming left V 3 bases short and J 6 bases short, with 12 bases between. CDR3 length equals 14 residues. In DNA, the CDR3 is TGTGCCAGCAGCGCATCCAGGGTTTCCGGGGAGCTGTTTTTT. As protein: CASSASRVSGELFF.

This chain uses TRBV7-9 with TRBJ2-1; 10 bases are a match to TRBD2. The CDR3 length is 14 residues. Germline V gives CDR1 SEHNR, CDR2 FQNEAQ (reference sequence). With V trimmed by 5 bases and J by 8 bases, 6 bases remained unmatched. As DNA, the CDR3 is TGTGCCAGCAGCGCAACCAGCGGGAGGGATGAGCAGTTCTTC. The encoded protein is CASSATSGRDEQFF.

The chain is built from TRBV7-2 and TRBJ2-7, with TRBD1 identical over 9 bases. J was trimmed by 9 bases and V by 1 base; bases with no gene match: 10. Germline-derived CDR1 and CDR2 are SGHTA and FQGNSA. The CDR3 has 15 residues. DNA for the CDR3: TGTGCCAGCAGCTTAGTCCCGGACAGGGGTCTAGGGCAGTACTTC. Its protein product is CASSLVPDRGLGQYF.

This clone was seen a single time. This chain links TRBV2 with TRBJ2-5; no reliable D call. The length of the CDR3 is 11 residues. Germline CDR1 and CDR2: SNHLY and FYNNEI. The V and J ends lost 7 bases and 5 bases respectively, with 8 bases between them. The CDR3: CASIGQETQYF. CDR3 nucleotides: TGTGCCAGCATAGGTCAGGAGACCCAGTACTTC. Combining the CDR3 with reference TRBV2 and TRBJ2-5 gives the whole variable domain EPEVTQTPSHQVTQMGQEVILRCVPISNHLYFYWYRQILGQKVEFLVSFYNNEISEKSEIFDDQFSVERPDGSNFTLKIRSTKLEDSAMYFCASIGQETQYFGPGTRLLVL.

V gene TRBV3-1 (or the pseudogene TRBV3-2) combines with J gene TRBJ1-3, with 11 nucleotides matching TRBD1. V lost 0 bases, J lost 7 bases, and 2 bases stayed unmatched. The V gene's germline CDR1 is LGHDT and CDR2 YNNKEL (reference sequence). This CDR3 region has 15 residues. This CDR3 is CASSQEDRGLNTIYF. In DNA form, the CDR3 reads TGTGCCAGCAGCCAAGAGGACAGGGGGCTGAACACCATATATTTT.

V and J are TRBV6-5 and TRBJ1-1, with unresolved D. Trimming took 1 base from V and 4 from J, leaving 10 bases between them. CDR1 and CDR2 (germline): MNHEY, SVGAGI. The CDR3 covers 14 residues. The CDR3 protein is CASSYLVGFTEAFF. The CDR3 region has the DNA TGTGCCAGCAGTTACTTAGTTGGGTTCACTGAAGCTTTCTTT.

Only one count was recorded for this clone. The chain couples TRBV4-1 to TRBJ2-5; no clear D. The CDR3 runs 13 residues. Germline V lookup: CDR1 MGHRA, CDR2 YSYEKL. Trimming shortened V by 1 base and J by 5 bases, and 8 bases separated the two germline ends. The CDR3 DNA reads TGCGCCAGCAGCCAAGTTACTACGGAGACCCAGTACTTC. It specifies CASSQVTTETQYF.

The chain couples TRBV2 to TRBJ1-3; tentatively, D is TRBD1 (5 bases). CDR1 and CDR2 from the germline V gene are SNHLY and FYNNEI. Between the trimmed V and J ends, which lost 8 bases and 4 bases, there was a span of 12 bases. The length of the CDR3 is 13 residues. The CDR3 sequence: CASSAGPGNTIYF. The CDR3, as DNA: TGTGCCAGCTCCGCGGGACCCGGAAACACCATATATTTT.

The chain is built from TRBV9 and TRBJ1-1; the D is unclear. The CDR3 covers 14 residues. The V end was cut by 4 bases, the J end by 1 base, with 11 bases between. CDR1 is SGDLS, CDR2 YYNGEE, per germline. In DNA, the CDR3 is TGTGCCAGCAGCTCCGACATAGAGAACACTGAAGCTTTCTTT. Amino acids: CASSSDIENTEAFF.

The chain is built from TRBV6-2 or TRBV6-3 and TRBJ2-7; 9 bases map to TRBD1. Germline CDR1 and CDR2: MNHEY and SVGEGT. The CDR3 runs to 15 residues. J lost 0 bases, V lost 5 bases, and 5 bases had no gene match. CDR3 DNA sequence: TGTGCCAGCAGTGACCGGGACAGGGACTCCTACGAGCAGTACTTC. Protein sequence: CASSDRDRDSYEQYF.

This sequence joins TRBV24-1 and TRBJ1-3, with D unresolved. The CDR3 runs to 14 residues. Looked up from germline, CDR1 is KGHDR and CDR2 is SFDVKD. V lost 2 bases to trimming and J lost 6 bases, with 10 bases between them. CDR3: CATSDSGDPNTIYF. Here the CDR3 DNA reads TGTGCCACCAGTGATTCGGGCGACCCAAACACCATATATTTT.

The chain uses TRBV19 and TRBJ1-2; a weak D match, TRBD1 (6 bases). Germline loops: CDR1 LNHDA, CDR2 SQIVND (reference sequence). V lost 7 bases to trimming and J lost 5 bases, with 20 bases between them. This CDR3 comprises 15 residues. The CDR3 bases are TGTGCCAGTACGGCGGGGAGGGGGGCCCTATATGGCTACACCTTC. Protein sequence: CASTAGRGALYGYTF. The whole variable domain, filled in from reference TRBV19 and TRBJ1-2, reads DGGITQSPKYLFRKEGQNVTLSCEQNLNHDAMYWYRQDPGQGLRLIYYSQIVNDFQKGDIAEGYSVSREKKESFPLTVTSAQKNPTAFYLCASTAGRGALYGYTFGSGTRLTVV.

J is TRBJ1-1 and V is TRBV27, with D possibly being TRBD1 (6 bases). The CDR3 spans 13 residues. Germline CDR1 is MNHEY and CDR2 is SMNVEV (reference sequence). Trimming left V 3 bases short and J 3 bases short, with 8 bases between. CDR3 protein: CASSFPGDTEAFF. Written as DNA, the CDR3 is TGTGCCAGCAGTTTTCCAGGGGACACTGAAGCTTTCTTT.

The V and J genes are TRBV19 and TRBJ1-1, with D possibly TRBD1 on 5 matching bases. With 5 bases removed from V and 1 base from J, the gap between germline ends came to 8 bases. The CDR3 sequence is 13 residues long. Germline lookup yields CDR1 LNHDA and CDR2 SQIVND (reference sequence). The CDR3 region is CASSSGQNTEAFF. The CDR3 bases are TGTGCCAGTAGTTCAGGACAGAACACTGAAGCTTTCTTT.

CDR3 region: CASRWDGNTEAFF. The CDR3 region has the DNA TGTGCCAGTAGATGGGACGGGAACACTGAAGCTTTCTTT. The chain has TRBV19 and TRBJ1-1, with a tentative D call TRBD1 (5 bases). The CDR3 length is 13 residues. V lost 6 bases and J 1 base, leaving 9 bases between the germline ends. Germline V gene data show CDR1 as LNHDA and CDR2 as SQIVND (reference sequence). The full variable domain, with the rest looked up from reference TRBV19 and TRBJ1-1, is DGGITQSPKYLFRKEGQNVTLSCEQNLNHDAMYWYRQDPGQGLRLIYYSQIVNDFQKGDIAEGYSVSREKKESFPLTVTSAQKNPTAFYLCASRWDGNTEAFFGQGTRLTVV.

This clone appeared once. CDR3 sequence reads: CASTGPGQVDNEQFF. The CDR3 nucleotides are TGTGCCAGCACCGGACCGGGACAGGTCGACAATGAGCAGTTCTTC. The gene calls are TRBV6-5 and TRBJ2-1; 8 bases fit TRBD1. The CDR3 runs 15 residues. V lost 7 bases to trimming and J lost 5 bases; unmatched junction nucleotides: 10. Germline assignment: CDR1 MNHEY and CDR2 SVGAGI.

The chain links TRBV5-6 to TRBJ2-7, with no clear D. The CDR3 length is 12 residues. The ends were cut back, 2 bases at V and 6 bases at J, with 9 bases in the middle. Germline V lookup: CDR1 SGHDT, CDR2 YYEEEE. The CDR3 here is CASSFGLVEQYF. CDR3 nucleotide sequence: TGTGCCAGCAGCTTTGGTCTTGTCGAGCAGTACTTC.

J is TRBJ2-6 and V is TRBV19; a weak D match, TRBD2 (5 bases). The V end was cut by 0 bases, the J end by 1 base, with 16 bases between. The CDR3 has 19 amino acids. Per the germline V gene, CDR1 is LNHDA and CDR2 is SQIVND (reference sequence). Here the CDR3 DNA reads TGTGCCAGTAGTATAGACCCCCGTGAGGGCCGTTCTGGGGCCAACGTCCTGACTTTC. Translating gives CASSIDPREGRSGANVLTF.

This sequence joins TRBV6-5 and TRBJ1-5; 10 bases are shared with TRBD1. The CDR3 covers 15 residues. The trim removed 4 bases at V and 3 bases at J, leaving 3 bases unmatched. Germline-derived CDR1 and CDR2 are MNHEY and SVGAGI. This chain's CDR3 is CASSLTGGDNQPQHF. In DNA, the CDR3 is TGTGCCAGCAGTTTGACAGGGGGCGACAATCAGCCCCAGCATTTT.

This clone was recorded only once. The chain has TRBV27 and TRBJ2-1; 8 nucleotides agree with TRBD2. The CDR3 runs to 15 residues. Germline-derived CDR1 and CDR2 are MNHEY and SMNVEV (reference sequence). V was clipped by 3 bases and J by 6 bases; unmatched bases: 7. The CDR3, as DNA: TGTGCCAGCAGTTTTCGTTGGACTAGCCCCAATGAGCAGTTCTTC. Residues: CASSFRWTSPNEQFF.

This clone was counted a few times. This sample includes further DNA sequences coding for the same CDR3. This chain connects TRBV4-2 to TRBJ1-1; D is unclear. Germline V gene lookup returns CDR1 LGHNA and CDR2 YNFKEQ. Trimming took off 0 bases at V and 4 bases at J, with 12 bases between the two ends. The CDR3 loop spans 15 amino acids. Here the CDR3 reads CASSQDGPSGTEAFF. CDR3 bases: TGTGCCAGCAGCCAAGACGGGCCAAGCGGCACTGAAGCTTTCTTT.

This chain uses TRBV4-2 with TRBJ1-2; 7 bases are a match to TRBD1. CDR1 and CDR2 (germline): LGHNA, YNFKEQ. V dropped 0 bases and J dropped 4; count of bases not matched to a gene: 5. The CDR3 runs 15 residues. This chain's CDR3 is CASSQDSQGGYGYTF. The CDR3, as DNA: TGTGCCAGCAGCCAAGACAGCCAGGGGGGCTATGGCTACACCTTC.

The chain employs TRBV6-5 and TRBJ2-2; tentatively, D is TRBD1 (6 bases). From germline, CDR1 is MNHEY and CDR2 SVGAGI. V was trimmed by 6 bases and J by 4 bases, leaving 9 bases between them. The CDR3 runs to 13 residues. For the CDR3, the DNA is TGTGCCAGCAGCCAACAGGGCACCGGGGAGCTGTTTTTT. Residues: CASSQQGTGELFF.